The 28 T cell receptor beta chains below all came from one sample that was sequenced in a study of naive and memory T cell subsets (dated 2017 in TCRdb). The library was obtained by UMI-ligation and nested PCR. Sequencing relied on an Illumina MiSeq. An equimolar mix of two oligonucleotides covering both TRBC1 and TRBC2 was used as the beta constant-region primer. Four rounds of PCR were used to amplify ligated cDNA, with nested alpha and beta constant-region primers being used together with the SP2 primer. TCRdb passed the public sequencing reads through fastp at Q25 and MiXCR, retaining productive beta sequences. Under each unique CDR3 protein, matching rows form one entry showing the most common genes and DNA. This sample gives 15,000 or so distinct CDR3 sequences in total; roughly 10% of them show up just once. Jointly, the top ten make up around 23% of the sample. The sequenced material came from central memory CD8+ T cells from blood. What the cell subset or site label conveys for this sample: central memory, CD45RA- CD27+. Receptors originate from a human donor in good health.

This sequence joins TRBV6-4 and TRBJ2-3, with D hard to call. This CDR3 region has 15 residues. The germline gives CDR1 MRHNA, CDR2 SNTAGT. V was trimmed by 0 bases and J by 0 bases, leaving 7 bases between them. The CDR3 DNA reads as TGTGCCAGCAGTGACTCAGGTGGAAGCACAGATACGCAGTATTTT. Protein product: CASSDSGGSTDTQYF.

In this sample, this clonotype turned up many times. This sequence joins TRBV27 and TRBJ1-1; the D gene is possibly TRBD1 (6 bases). The V gene lost 0 bases and the J gene lost 0 bases, with 11 bases spanning the gap. This CDR3 region has 16 residues. From germline, CDR1 is MNHEY and CDR2 SMNVEV (reference sequence). Here the CDR3 reads CASSLSRTALNTEAFF. The CDR3 DNA reads as TGTGCCAGCAGTTTATCTCGGACAGCTCTGAACACTGAAGCTTTCTTT.

This clonotype was counted between two and nine times. J is TRBJ1-4 and V is TRBV12-3 or TRBV12-4, with D uncertain. The germline V and J ends were trimmed by 5 bases and 5 bases, with 6 bases remaining between them. The length of the CDR3 is 12 residues. CDR3 bases: TGTGCCAGCAGTGGACGAAATGAAAAACTGTTTTTT. Residues: CASSGRNEKLFF.

This clonotype has just a few counts. The rearrangement links TRBV6-4 to TRBJ2-3; no definite D call. CDR3 length: 14 amino acids. V lost 0 bases, J lost 3 bases, and 7 bases lay in between. Germline CDR1 and CDR2: MRHNA and SNTAGT. CDR3 in amino acids: CASSDSIGTDTQYF. DNA for the CDR3: TGTGCCAGCAGTGACTCGATAGGAACAGATACGCAGTATTTT.

The chain has TRBV20-1 and TRBJ1-3, with D possibly matching TRBD1 (6 bases). V gave up 7 bases and J gave up 4 bases, with 23 bases separating them. CDR3 length: 16 amino acids. The germline CDR1 and CDR2 sequences are DFQATT and SNEGSKA (reference sequence). CDR3 sequence: CSGSDGGALPGNTIYF. CDR3 DNA sequence: TGCAGTGGGAGCGATGGGGGGGCCCTTCCCGGAAACACCATATATTTT.

The chain uses TRBV12-3 or TRBV12-4 and TRBJ1-1; unclear D gene. The CDR3 loop spans 14 amino acids. Trimming took 7 bases from V and 5 from J, leaving 17 bases between them. The CDR3 reads CASIIWGGGTEAFF. In nucleotides, the CDR3 is TGTGCCAGCATCATTTGGGGTGGTGGAACTGAAGCTTTCTTT.

Ten or more counts support this clonotype. The chain has TRBV6-1 and TRBJ2-7; a possible D gene is TRBD2 (5 bases). V was pared by 4 bases and J by 2 bases, with 15 bases between. CDR1 MNHNS and CDR2 SASEGT come from the germline V gene. This CDR3 contains 15 residues. The CDR3 sequence is CASSAEGSPTYEQYF. For the CDR3, the DNA is TGTGCCAGCAGTGCAGAGGGCTCCCCAACCTACGAGCAGTACTTC.

The rearrangement joins TRBV6-2 or TRBV6-3 to TRBJ2-2; D perhaps matches TRBD1 (5 bases). Germline CDR1 MNHEY, CDR2 SVGEGT. The CDR3 consists of 14 residues. V lost 2 bases to trimming and J lost 3 bases, with 7 bases between them. Here the CDR3 DNA reads TGTGCCAGCAGTTACGACAGCTACACCGGGGAGCTGTTTTTT. This translates into CASSYDSYTGELFF.

This clonotype was counted at least ten times. The chain uses TRBV6-2 or TRBV6-3 and TRBJ2-6; D is ambiguous. Trimming took off 2 bases at V and 0 bases at J, with 11 bases between the two ends. Germline CDR1 reads MNHEY; CDR2 reads SVGEGT. This CDR3 spans 17 amino acids. The CDR3 sequence is CASSYMSSSSGANVLTF. The CDR3 DNA is TGTGCCAGCAGTTACATGTCCAGCTCCTCTGGGGCCAACGTCCTGACTTTC.

This clonotype was picked up a small number of times. The rearrangement links TRBV20-1 to TRBJ2-1; TRBD1 matches 7 bases. Trimming removed 6 bases from V and 9 bases from J; junction bases left unmatched: 8. Germline CDR1 reads DFQATT; CDR2 reads SNEGSKA (reference sequence). This CDR3 spans 12 amino acids. The chain's CDR3 is CSATDRELEQFF. The CDR3, as DNA: TGCAGTGCGACAGACAGGGAACTTGAGCAGTTCTTC.

This clonotype was seen a few times. The rearrangement uses TRBV3-1 and TRBJ2-5; D may be TRBD1 (6 bases). This CDR3 has 13 residues. Germline CDR1 LGHDT, CDR2 YNNKEL (reference sequence). V lost 6 bases, J lost 3 bases, and 11 bases lay in between. The CDR3 is CASRDSLEETQYF. DNA of the CDR3: TGTGCCAGCAGGGACAGCCTCGAAGAGACCCAGTACTTC.

This clonotype was counted ten times or more. The CDR3 DNA follows: TGTGCCAGCAGCTCCTACAATACAGGGGCCCACGAGCAGTACTTC. Residues: CASSSYNTGAHEQYF. The chain couples TRBV7-8 to TRBJ2-7, with TRBD1 identical over 7 bases. After removal of 4 bases from V and 5 bases from J, the junction contained 11 bases not matched to a gene. The CDR3 contains 15 residues. Germline CDR1 is SGHVS and CDR2 is FQNEAQ.

This clonotype has ten or more counts. This chain connects TRBV12-3 or TRBV12-4 to TRBJ2-1; TRBD2 is a possible D gene (6 bases). CDR3 length equals 14 residues. V shed 8 bases and J shed 2 bases, with 13 bases lying between them. CDR3 in DNA: TGTGCCAGCCTCCTGGGGGGACCCTACAATGAGCAGTTCTTC. Amino acid sequence: CASLLGGPYNEQFF.

There are a few counts of this clonotype. The rearrangement uses TRBV2 and TRBJ2-7; D gene ambiguous. The CDR3 contains 14 residues. V shed 6 bases and J shed 3 bases, with 15 bases lying between them. Germline V gene lookup returns CDR1 SNHLY and CDR2 FYNNEI. The DNA of the CDR3 is TGTGCCAGCAGGATTGATGAGAATTACTACGAGCAGTACTTC. The encoded protein is CASRIDENYYEQYF.

This clonotype was counted at least ten times. The J gene is TRBJ2-3, the V gene TRBV4-3; unclear D gene. This CDR3 region has 17 residues. CDR1 is LGHNA and CDR2 is YSLEER in the germline V gene. The V gene lost 4 bases and the J gene lost 4 bases, with 21 bases spanning the gap. The CDR3 DNA follows: TGCGCCAGCAGCCGGCTGAGCTACTCCACCTCTCCAGATACGCAGTATTTT. Protein product: CASSRLSYSTSPDTQYF.

In its sample, this clonotype was seen many times. The gene calls are TRBV13 and TRBJ2-1; D not resolved. Trimming left V 0 bases short and J 8 bases short, with 2 bases between. The CDR3 covers 11 residues. Germline CDR1 reads PRHDT; CDR2 reads FYEKMQ (reference sequence). CDR3 region: CASSLGDEQFF. The CDR3 DNA sequence: TGTGCCAGCAGCTTAGGCGATGAGCAGTTCTTC.

This clonotype was seen more than once but under ten times. The rearrangement joins TRBV6-4 to TRBJ2-1; 7 bases are shared with TRBD2. This CDR3 is 15 amino acids long. The V gene end was trimmed by 6 bases and the J gene end by 4 bases; junction bases not matched to a gene: 9. The germline V gene encodes CDR1 MRHNA and CDR2 SNTAGT. Here the CDR3 reads CASSKREGAYNEQFF. The CDR3 DNA reads TGTGCCAGCAGCAAGCGGGAAGGAGCATACAATGAGCAGTTCTTC.

This clonotype was picked up one time. The chain is built from TRBV19 and TRBJ1-5; TRBD1 aligns across 8 bases. The CDR3 is made up of 17 amino acids. V lost 5 bases and J lost 6; bases outside the gene matches: 15. Germline V CDR1 and CDR2: LNHDA, SQIVND (reference sequence). CDR3 nucleotides: TGTGCCAGTAGTGCGCTGGCCCAGGGGGCCCACGGTCAGCCCCAGCATTTT. Translated: CASSALAQGAHGQPQHF.

This clonotype showed up just a few times. The chain is built from TRBV6-4 and TRBJ2-1; no clear D. This CDR3 contains 13 residues. Trimming left V 4 bases short and J 5 bases short, with 9 bases between. Germline values: CDR1 MRHNA, CDR2 SNTAGT. DNA for the CDR3: TGTGCCAGCAGTGGTGGCGAGCACAATGAGCAGTTCTTC. Protein product: CASSGGEHNEQFF.

This clonotype occurred many times. The genes are TRBV6-2 or TRBV6-3 and TRBJ2-1; the D is unclear. Germline lookup yields CDR1 MNHEY and CDR2 SVGEGT. V was clipped by 1 base and J by 6 bases, with 4 bases between them. The CDR3 contains 12 residues. Here the CDR3 DNA reads TGTGCCAGCAGTTACTGGGCCAATGAGCAGTTCTTC. Translation: CASSYWANEQFF.

This clonotype was seen a handful of times. This chain joins TRBV12-3 or TRBV12-4 and TRBJ2-1; 10 bases map to TRBD1. The J segment lost 5 bases and the V segment lost 5 bases, leaving 9 bases of the junction unmatched. This CDR3 has 16 amino acids. Here the CDR3 reads CASSLPDRGPDNEQFF. CDR3 coding DNA: TGTGCCAGCAGTCTTCCCGACAGGGGGCCGGACAATGAGCAGTTCTTC.

This clonotype was detected a few times. The rearrangement uses TRBV12-3 or TRBV12-4 and TRBJ2-7; D uncertain. The CDR3 is 13 residues long. V gave up 1 base and J gave up 3 bases, with 7 bases separating them. CDR3 nucleotides: TGTGCCAGCAGTTTAGGAGGCTACTACGAGCAGTACTTC. Its protein product is CASSLGGYYEQYF.

There are many counts of this clonotype. The V call is TRBV27, the J call TRBJ2-2; no reliable D call. CDR1 and CDR2 (germline): MNHEY, SMNVEV (reference sequence). The CDR3 runs to 16 residues. V lost 0 bases and J lost 5, with 13 bases in between. The CDR3 coding sequence is TGTGCCAGCAGTTTATCCCCCAACCGGCGGACCGGGGAGCTGTTTTTT. This sequence encodes CASSLSPNRRTGELFF.

The table lists this clonotype with a count of one. CDR3 in DNA: TGTGCCAGCAGTTACTCAACTGCGGGAGACCAGCCTGATACGCAGTATTTT. Protein: CASSYSTAGDQPDTQYF. The chain couples TRBV6-2 or TRBV6-3 to TRBJ2-3; the match to TRBD2 covers 7 bases. Germline V lookup: CDR1 MNHEY, CDR2 SVGEGT. J lost 6 bases, V lost 0 bases, and 12 bases had no gene match. The CDR3 runs 17 residues.

The CDR3 nucleotides read TGCAGCGTTCGGGGAGACACCGGGGAGCTGTTTTTT. The encoded protein is CSVRGDTGELFF. This chain links TRBV29-1 with TRBJ2-2, with D possibly TRBD2 on 5 matching bases. The V and J ends lost 5 bases and 3 bases respectively, with 7 bases between them. The CDR3 runs to 12 residues. Germline lookup yields CDR1 SQVTM and CDR2 ANQGSEA.

The chain couples TRBV19 to TRBJ1-5, with D uncertain. Germline CDR1 reads LNHDA; CDR2 reads SQIVND (reference sequence). With 6 bases removed from V and 7 bases from J, the gap between germline ends came to 16 bases. The CDR3 has 14 amino acids. The CDR3 loop is CASRNIERGQPQHF. CDR3 bases: TGTGCCAGTAGAAACATCGAACGTGGGCAGCCCCAGCATTTT.

There are many counts of this clonotype. V is TRBV10-3 and J is TRBJ1-2; 7 positions match TRBD1. V dropped 5 bases and J dropped 5; count of bases not matched to a gene: 8. This CDR3 spans 14 amino acids. The germline V gene has CDR1 ENHRY and CDR2 SYGVKD. The CDR3 spells CAISTQQGWYGYTF. The CDR3 nucleotides read TGTGCCATCAGTACGCAACAGGGGTGGTATGGCTACACCTTC.

This clonotype has at least ten counts. The J gene is TRBJ2-7, the V gene TRBV12-3 or TRBV12-4; no reliable D call. The CDR3 consists of 14 residues. The V end was cut by 3 bases, the J end by 0 bases, with 9 bases between. DNA for the CDR3: TGTGCCAGCAGTTTGGCCGACGACTCCTACGAGCAGTACTTC. Protein: CASSLADDSYEQYF.